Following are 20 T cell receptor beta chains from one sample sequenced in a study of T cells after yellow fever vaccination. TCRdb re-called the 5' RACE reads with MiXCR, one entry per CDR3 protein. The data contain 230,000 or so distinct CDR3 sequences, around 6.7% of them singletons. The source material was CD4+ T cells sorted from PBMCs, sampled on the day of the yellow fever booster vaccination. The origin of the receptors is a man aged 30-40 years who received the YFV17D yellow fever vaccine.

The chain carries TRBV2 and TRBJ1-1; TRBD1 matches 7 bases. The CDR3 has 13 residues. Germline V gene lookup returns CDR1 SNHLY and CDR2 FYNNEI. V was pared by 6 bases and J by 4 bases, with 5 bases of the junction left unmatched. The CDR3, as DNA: TGTGCCAGCAGGCGGGACAGACCCACTGAAGCTTTCTTT. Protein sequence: CASRRDRPTEAFF.

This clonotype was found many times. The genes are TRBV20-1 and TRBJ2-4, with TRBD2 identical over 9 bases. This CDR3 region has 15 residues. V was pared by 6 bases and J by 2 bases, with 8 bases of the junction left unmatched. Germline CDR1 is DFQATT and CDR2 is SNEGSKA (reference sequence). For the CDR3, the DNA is TGCAGTGCCTCTAAGCGGGAGGCTACCAAAAACATTCAGTACTTC. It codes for CSASKREATKNIQYF.

The CDR3 loop is CSAREGNLQETQYF. For the CDR3, the DNA is TGCAGTGCTAGAGAGGGAAACCTACAAGAGACCCAGTACTTC. The J gene is TRBJ2-5, the V gene TRBV20-1; no reliable D call. Germline assignment: CDR1 DFQATT and CDR2 SNEGSKA (reference sequence). The CDR3 is 14 amino acids. V was trimmed by 0 bases and J by 2 bases, leaving 10 bases between them.

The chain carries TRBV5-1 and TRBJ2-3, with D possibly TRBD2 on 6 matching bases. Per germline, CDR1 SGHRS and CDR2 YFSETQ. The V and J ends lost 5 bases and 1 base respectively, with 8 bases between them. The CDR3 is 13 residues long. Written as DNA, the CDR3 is TGCGCCAGCAGACTAGCTGGCACAGATACGCAGTATTTT. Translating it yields CASRLAGTDTQYF.

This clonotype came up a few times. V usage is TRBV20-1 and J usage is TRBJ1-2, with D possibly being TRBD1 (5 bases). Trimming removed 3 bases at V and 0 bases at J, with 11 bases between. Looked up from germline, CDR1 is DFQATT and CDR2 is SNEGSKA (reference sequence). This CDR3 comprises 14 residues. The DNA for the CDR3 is TGCAGTGCTAGCGACAGAGCCACTAACTATGGCTACACCTTC. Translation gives CSASDRATNYGYTF.

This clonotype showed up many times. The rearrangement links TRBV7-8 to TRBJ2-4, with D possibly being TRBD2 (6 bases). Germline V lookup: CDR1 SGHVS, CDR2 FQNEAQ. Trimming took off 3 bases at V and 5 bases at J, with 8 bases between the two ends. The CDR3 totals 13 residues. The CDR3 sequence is CASSLGGENIQYF. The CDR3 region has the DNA TGTGCCAGCAGCTTGGGAGGCGAAAACATTCAGTACTTC. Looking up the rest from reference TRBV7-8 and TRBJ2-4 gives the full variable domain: GAGVSQSPRYKVAKRGQDVALRCDPISGHVSLFWYQQALGQGPEFLTYFQNEAQLDKSGLPSDRFFAERPEGSVSTLKIQRTQQEDSAVYLCASSLGGENIQYFGAGTRLSVL.

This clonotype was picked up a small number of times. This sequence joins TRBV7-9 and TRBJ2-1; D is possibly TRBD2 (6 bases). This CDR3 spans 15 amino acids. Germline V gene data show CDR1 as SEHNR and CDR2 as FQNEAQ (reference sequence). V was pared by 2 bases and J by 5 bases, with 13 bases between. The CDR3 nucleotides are TGTGCCAGCAGCTTAAGACGGGAGAGGGACAATGAGCAGTTCTTC. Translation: CASSLRRERDNEQFF. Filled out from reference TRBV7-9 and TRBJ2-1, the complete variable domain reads DTGVSQNPRHKITKRGQNVTFRCDPISEHNRLYWYRQTLGQGPEFLTYFQNEAQLEKSRLLSDRFSAERPKGSFSTLEIQRTEQGDSAMYLCASSLRRERDNEQFFGPGTRLTVL.

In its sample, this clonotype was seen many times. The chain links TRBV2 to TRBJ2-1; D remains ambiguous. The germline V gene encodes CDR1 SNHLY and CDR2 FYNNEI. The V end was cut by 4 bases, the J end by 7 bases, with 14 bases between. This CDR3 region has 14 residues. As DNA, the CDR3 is TGTGCCAGCAGTGCGGCCAGAACAGTGAATGAGCAGTTCTTC. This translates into CASSAARTVNEQFF.

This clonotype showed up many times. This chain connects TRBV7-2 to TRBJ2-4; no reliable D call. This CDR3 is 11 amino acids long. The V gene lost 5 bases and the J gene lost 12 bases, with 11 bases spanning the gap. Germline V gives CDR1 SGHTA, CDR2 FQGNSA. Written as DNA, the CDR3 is TGTGCCAGCAGCCCGAACGTAGCTCAGTACTTC. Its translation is CASSPNVAQYF.

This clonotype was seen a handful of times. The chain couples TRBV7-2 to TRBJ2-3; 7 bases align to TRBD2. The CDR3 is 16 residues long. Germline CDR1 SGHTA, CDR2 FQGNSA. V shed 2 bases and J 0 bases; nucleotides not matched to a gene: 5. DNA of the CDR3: TGTGCCAGCAGCTTAATCCCGCGGGGGAGCACAGATACGCAGTATTTT. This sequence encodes CASSLIPRGSTDTQYF.

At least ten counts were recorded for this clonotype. The CDR3: CASSAHGGSAYEQYF. In DNA, the CDR3 is TGTGCCAGCAGCGCCCACGGGGGGTCCGCCTACGAGCAGTACTTC. This chain joins TRBV9 and TRBJ2-7; 7 bases are a match to TRBD2. The V gene's germline CDR1 is SGDLS and CDR2 YYNGEE. This CDR3 region has 15 residues. The J segment lost 2 bases and the V segment lost 3 bases, leaving 8 bases of the junction unmatched.

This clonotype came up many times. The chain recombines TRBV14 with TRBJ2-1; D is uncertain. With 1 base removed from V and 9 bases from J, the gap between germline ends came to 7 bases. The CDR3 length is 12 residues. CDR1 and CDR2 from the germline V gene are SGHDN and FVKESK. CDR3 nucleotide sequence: TGTGCCAGCAGCCAAGTCGTCGGTGAGCAGTTCTTC. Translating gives CASSQVVGEQFF.

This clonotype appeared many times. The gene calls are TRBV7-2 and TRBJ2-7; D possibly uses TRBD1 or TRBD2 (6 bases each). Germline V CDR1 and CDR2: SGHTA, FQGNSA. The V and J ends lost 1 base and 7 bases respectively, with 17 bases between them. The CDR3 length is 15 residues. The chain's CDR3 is CASSLVGARGGEQYF. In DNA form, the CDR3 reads TGTGCCAGCAGCTTAGTGGGGGCGCGGGGAGGTGAGCAGTACTTC.

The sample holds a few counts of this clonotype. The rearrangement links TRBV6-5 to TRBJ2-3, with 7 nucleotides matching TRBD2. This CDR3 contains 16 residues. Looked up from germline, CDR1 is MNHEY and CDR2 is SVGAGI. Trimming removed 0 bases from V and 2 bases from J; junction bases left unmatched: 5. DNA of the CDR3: TGTGCCAGCAGTTACTCGGGAGGGACCCCCACAGATACGCAGTATTTT. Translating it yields CASSYSGGTPTDTQYF.

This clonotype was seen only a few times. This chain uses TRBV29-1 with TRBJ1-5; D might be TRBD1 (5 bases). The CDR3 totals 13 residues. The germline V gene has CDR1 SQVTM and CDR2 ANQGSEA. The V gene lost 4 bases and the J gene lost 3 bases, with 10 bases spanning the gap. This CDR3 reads CSVGRAHNQPQHF. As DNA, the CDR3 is TGCAGCGTTGGCAGGGCGCACAATCAGCCCCAGCATTTT.

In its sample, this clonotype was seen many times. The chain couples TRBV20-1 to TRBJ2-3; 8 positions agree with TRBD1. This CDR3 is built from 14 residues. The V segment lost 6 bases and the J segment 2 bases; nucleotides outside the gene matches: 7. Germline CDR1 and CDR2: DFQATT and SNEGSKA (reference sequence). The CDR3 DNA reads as TGCAGTGCGGGGGACAGGCGGATCACAGATACGCAGTATTTT. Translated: CSAGDRRITDTQYF.

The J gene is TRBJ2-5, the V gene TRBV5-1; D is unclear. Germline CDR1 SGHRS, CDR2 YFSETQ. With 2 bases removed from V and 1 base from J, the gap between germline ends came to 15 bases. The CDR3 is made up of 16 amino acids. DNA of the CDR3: TGCGCCAGCAGCTTTACCGGTTCCCACGCCCAAGAGACCCAGTACTTC. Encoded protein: CASSFTGSHAQETQYF.

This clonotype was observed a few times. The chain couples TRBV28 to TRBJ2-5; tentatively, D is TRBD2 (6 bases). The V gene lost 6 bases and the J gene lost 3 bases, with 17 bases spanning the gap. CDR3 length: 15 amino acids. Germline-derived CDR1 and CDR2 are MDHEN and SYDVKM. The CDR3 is CASSLTRSVEETQYF. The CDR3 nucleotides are TGTGCCAGCAGCCTGACTAGGTCGGTTGAAGAGACCCAGTACTTC. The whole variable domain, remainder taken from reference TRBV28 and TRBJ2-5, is DVKVTQSSRYLVKRTGEKVFLECVQDMDHENMFWYRQDPGLGLRLIYFSYDVKMKEKGDIPEGYSVSREKKERFSLILESASTNQTSMYLCASSLTRSVEETQYFGPGTRLLVL.

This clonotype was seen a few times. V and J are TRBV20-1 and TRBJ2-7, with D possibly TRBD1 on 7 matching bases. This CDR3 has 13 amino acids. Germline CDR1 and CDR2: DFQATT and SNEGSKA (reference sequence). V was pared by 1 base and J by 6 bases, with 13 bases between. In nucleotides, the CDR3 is TGCAGTGCTAGAGTGGCCCAGGGGGGCGAGCAGTACTTC. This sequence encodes CSARVAQGGEQYF.

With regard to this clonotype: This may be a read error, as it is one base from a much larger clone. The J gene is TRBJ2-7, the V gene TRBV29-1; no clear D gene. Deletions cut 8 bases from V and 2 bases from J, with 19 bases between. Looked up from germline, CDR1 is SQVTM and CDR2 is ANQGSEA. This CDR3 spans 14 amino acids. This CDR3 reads CSPQAPAPTYEQYF. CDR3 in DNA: TGCAGCCCCCAGGCCCCTGCGCCAACCTACGAGCAGTACTTC.